A single sample gave rise to the 32 T cell receptor beta chains below, sequenced in a study of blood T cell repertoires in COVID-19. Here immunoSEQ multiplex PCR was the method, and the copy in TCRdb shows in-frame clones only, minus some. The sample records approximately 170,000 clones, about 87% being singletons. The specimen was peripheral blood. All receptors come from a man aged 55 to 70 with acute or convalescent COVID-19.

The chain combines TRBV11-3 with TRBJ2-7; 9 nucleotides match TRBD1. V gave up 4 bases and J gave up 5 bases; unmatched junction bases: 9. Germline assignment: CDR1 SGHNT and CDR2 YENEEA. The CDR3 has 15 residues. CDR3 loop: CASSSPGTGRNEQYF. As DNA, the CDR3 is TGTGCCAGCAGCTCACCCGGGACAGGGAGGAACGAGCAGTACTTC.

Written as DNA, the CDR3 is TGTGCCAGCAGTTACTCTAGGGGAGGCGAGCAGTACGTC. Residues: CASSYSRGGEQYV. J is TRBJ2-7 and V is TRBV6-5; tentative D call: TRBD2 (6 bases). V lost 0 bases, J lost 6 bases, and 9 bases lay in between. The CDR3 has 13 amino acids. CDR1 and CDR2 from the germline V gene are MNHEY and SVGAGI.

V and J are TRBV19 and TRBJ2-2; 8 bases fit TRBD1. The CDR3 runs 14 residues. V lost 10 bases, J lost 3 bases, and 7 bases stayed unmatched. Germline CDR1 reads LNHDA; CDR2 reads SQIVND (reference sequence). CDR3 protein: CATTRGLDTGELFF. The CDR3 bases are TGTGCCACAACCAGGGGGCTCGACACCGGGGAGCTGTTTTTT. Using reference TRBV19 and TRBJ2-2 for the parts outside the CDR3, the full variable domain is DGGITQSPKYLFRKEGQNVTLSCEQNLNHDAMYWYRQDPGQGLRLIYYSQIVNDFQKGDIAEGYSVSREKKESFPLTVTSAQKNPTAFYLCATTRGLDTGELFFGEGSRLTVL.

The chain couples TRBV5-1 to TRBJ2-6, with D possibly matching TRBD1 (6 bases). The CDR3 covers 16 residues. Per germline, CDR1 SGHRS and CDR2 YFSETQ. Between the trimmed V and J ends, which lost 3 bases and 0 bases, there was a span of 10 bases. CDR3: CASSSGDYSGANVLTF. Here the CDR3 DNA reads TGCGCCAGCAGCTCAGGGGATTACTCTGGGGCCAACGTCCTGACTTTC. The full variable domain, rest sourced from reference TRBV5-1 and TRBJ2-6, is KAGVTQTPRYLIKTRGQQVTLSCSPISGHRSVSWYQQTPGQGLQFLFEYFSETQRNKGNFPGRFSGRQFSNSRSEMNVSTLELGDSALYLCASSSGDYSGANVLTFGAGSRLTVL.

The chain carries TRBV19 and TRBJ1-5; 7 bases map to TRBD1. The germline gives CDR1 LNHDA, CDR2 SQIVND (reference sequence). V lost 3 bases and J lost 5; bases outside the gene matches: 4. CDR3 length: 14 amino acids. DNA of the CDR3: TGTGCCAGTAGTATGAGACAGGGTCATCAGCCCCAGCATTTT. Its translation is CASSMRQGHQPQHF. Full variable domain (missing parts from reference TRBV19 and TRBJ1-5): DGGITQSPKYLFRKEGQNVTLSCEQNLNHDAMYWYRQDPGQGLRLIYYSQIVNDFQKGDIAEGYSVSREKKESFPLTVTSAQKNPTAFYLCASSMRQGHQPQHFGDGTRLSIL.

The chain is built from TRBV6-2 or TRBV6-3 and TRBJ1-3, with 9 bases identical to TRBD1. CDR3 length: 17 amino acids. CDR1 is MNHEY and CDR2 is SVGEGT in the germline V gene. The J segment lost 0 bases and the V segment lost 2 bases, leaving 5 bases of the junction unmatched. CDR3 sequence reads: CASSYHPGQGSGNTIYF. The CDR3 DNA reads TGTGCCAGCAGTTACCATCCGGGACAGGGCTCTGGAAACACCATATATTTT.

The rearrangement joins TRBV24-1 to TRBJ1-5, with TRBD1 matching over 12 bases. Germline V gene data show CDR1 as KGHDR and CDR2 as SFDVKD. J gave up 5 bases and V 2 bases, and 3 bases lay outside the gene matches. The CDR3 extends over 16 amino acids. Here the CDR3 DNA reads TGTGCCACCAGTGATTCGGGACAGGGGGCGTATCAGCCCCAGCATTTT. Translation: CATSDSGQGAYQPQHF.

The CDR3, as DNA: TGCGCCAGCAGCCCTTCGAGAGGGGGAGAGGGTTACAATGAGCAGTTCTTC. Protein sequence: CASSPSRGGEGYNEQFF. The chain joins TRBV4-3 to TRBJ2-1; tentatively, D is TRBD1 (6 bases). The CDR3 sequence is 17 residues long. Germline-derived CDR1 and CDR2 are LGHNA and YSLEER. The ends were cut back, 4 bases at V and 4 bases at J, with 20 bases in the middle.

The gene calls are TRBV28 and TRBJ2-5; 11 nucleotides line up with TRBD2. J was trimmed by 5 bases and V by 4 bases; bases with no gene match: 12. Germline V gene lookup returns CDR1 MDHEN and CDR2 SYDVKM. The CDR3 length is 17 residues. CDR3 in amino acids: CASSSSTSGKLTETQYF. CDR3 DNA: TGTGCCAGCAGTTCATCGACTAGCGGGAAACTTACGGAGACCCAGTACTTC.

The chain recombines TRBV24-1 with TRBJ2-3; D not resolved. Trimming stripped 3 bases from V and 1 base from J, with 16 bases between. The germline CDR1 and CDR2 sequences are KGHDR and SFDVKD. This CDR3 region has 17 residues. CDR3 residues: CATSDPVASLGTDTQYF. The CDR3, as DNA: TGTGCCACCAGTGATCCGGTGGCTAGTCTCGGCACAGATACGCAGTATTTT.

The chain carries TRBV18 and TRBJ1-2; a weak D match, TRBD1 (5 bases). V was pared by 3 bases and J by 0 bases, with 14 bases between. Looked up from germline, CDR1 is KGHSH and CDR2 is LQKENI. The CDR3 consists of 16 residues. CDR3 loop: CASSPLQGQPNYGYTF. The CDR3 coding sequence is TGTGCCAGCTCACCCCTCCAGGGCCAGCCTAACTATGGCTACACCTTC. The full variable domain, with the rest looked up from reference TRBV18 and TRBJ1-2, is NAGVMQNPRHLVRRRGQEARLRCSPMKGHSHVYWYRQLPEEGLKFMVYLQKENIIDESGMPKERFSAEFPKEGPSILRIQQVVRGDSAAYFCASSPLQGQPNYGYTFGSGTRLTVV.

V usage is TRBV9 and J usage is TRBJ2-2; 10 bases fit TRBD2. Unmatched junction bases numbered 7, after V lost 4 bases and J lost 7 bases. The CDR3 spans 15 residues. Germline V gives CDR1 SGDLS, CDR2 YYNGEE. CDR3 sequence: CASSPKAGGVGELFF. In DNA form, the CDR3 reads TGTGCCAGCAGCCCAAAAGCGGGAGGGGTCGGGGAGCTGTTTTTT.

This chain connects TRBV5-1 to TRBJ1-1, with TRBD1 identical over 9 bases. Germline CDR1 reads SGHRS; CDR2 reads YFSETQ. Trimming removed 4 bases from V and 10 bases from J; junction bases left unmatched: 14. The CDR3 spans 15 residues. The CDR3 region is CASSPIQGAGGRAFF. CDR3 sequence (DNA): TGCGCCAGCAGCCCCATACAGGGGGCGGGAGGTAGAGCTTTCTTT.

This clone has only a few counts. V is TRBV28 and J is TRBJ1-2, with D possibly matching TRBD1 (5 bases). V gave up 2 bases and J gave up 4 bases, with 11 bases separating them. Per the germline V gene, CDR1 is MDHEN and CDR2 is SYDVKM. The CDR3 is made up of 14 amino acids. The CDR3 region is CASSLTGISYGYTF. The CDR3 DNA sequence: TGTGCCAGCAGTTTAACAGGAATCAGCTATGGCTACACCTTC.

The chain combines TRBV13 with TRBJ1-1; 9 nucleotides match TRBD1. The CDR3 extends over 18 amino acids. CDR1 and CDR2 (germline): PRHDT, FYEKMQ (reference sequence). J lost 4 bases, V lost 7 bases, and 19 bases had no gene match. In DNA, the CDR3 is TGTGCCAGCACAAGGCGATTCGGTCCCGGGACAGGGATCACTGAAGCTTTCTTT. The encoded protein is CASTRRFGPGTGITEAFF.

This chain connects TRBV5-4 to TRBJ2-2, with no clear D. Deletions cut 4 bases from V and 0 bases from J, with 13 bases between. Per germline, CDR1 SGHNT and CDR2 YYREEE (reference sequence). The CDR3 is made up of 16 amino acids. The DNA for the CDR3 is TGTGCCAGCAGCCTGGTCCCCCAGACGAACACCGGGGAGCTGTTTTTT. Translation gives CASSLVPQTNTGELFF.

This chain joins TRBV29-1 and TRBJ2-2; 8 nucleotides align to TRBD2. CDR1 and CDR2 (germline): SQVTM, ANQGSEA. With 7 bases clipped from V and 1 base from J, the junction kept 14 bases outside the gene matches. The length of the CDR3 is 17 residues. The chain's CDR3 is CSAPYGTSGLNTGELFF. DNA of the CDR3: TGCAGCGCCCCGTACGGGACTAGTGGGTTGAACACCGGGGAGCTGTTTTTT.

This chain links TRBV5-5 with TRBJ1-3; no firm D call. Germline V gene sequence: CDR1 SGHKS, CDR2 YYEKEE (reference sequence). The V and J ends lost 2 bases and 3 bases respectively, with 9 bases between them. The CDR3 runs 14 residues. As DNA, the CDR3 is TGTGCCAGCAGCTTATCCCTAGGTGGAAACACCATATATTTT. Protein product: CASSLSLGGNTIYF.

The chain couples TRBV2 to TRBJ1-1; 8 nucleotides match TRBD1. Germline CDR1 is SNHLY and CDR2 is FYNNEI. V was clipped by 5 bases and J by 5 bases; unmatched bases: 7. The CDR3 runs 14 residues. The CDR3 nucleotides read TGTGCCAGCAGTAGGACAGGGAGGCAAACTGAAGCTTTCTTT. Translation gives CASSRTGRQTEAFF.

This clone was detected only a few times. The chain combines TRBV5-1 with TRBJ1-1, with a tentative D call TRBD1 (6 bases). Trimming removed 2 bases at V and 7 bases at J, with 15 bases between. Germline assignment: CDR1 SGHRS and CDR2 YFSETQ. CDR3 length: 14 amino acids. CDR3 coding DNA: TGCGCCAGCAGCTTATCCACACTAGGGGGTGAAGCTTTCTTT. It encodes CASSLSTLGGEAFF.

The CDR3 DNA follows: TGCGCCAGCAGCCAAGATGGCGGATCCTACGAGCAGTACTTC. Amino acids: CASSQDGGSYEQYF. V and J are TRBV4-1 and TRBJ2-7, with unresolved D. V was shortened by 0 bases and J by 1 base, with 7 bases between the two germline ends. CDR1 is MGHRA and CDR2 is YSYEKL in the germline V gene. This CDR3 has 14 residues.

This clone was seen once. This chain links TRBV29-1 with TRBJ1-2; no firm D call. The CDR3 runs 11 residues. The V and J ends lost 6 bases and 4 bases respectively, with 9 bases between them. CDR1 and CDR2 (germline): SQVTM, ANQGSEA. This CDR3 is CSVLGSYGYTF. The CDR3 DNA reads as TGCAGCGTGCTGGGGAGCTATGGCTACACCTTC.

The chain joins TRBV19 to TRBJ2-3, with D possibly TRBD2 on 6 matching bases. Trimming shortened V by 5 bases and J by 5 bases, and 17 bases separated the two germline ends. Looked up from germline, CDR1 is LNHDA and CDR2 is SQIVND (reference sequence). This CDR3 spans 15 amino acids. The CDR3 region is CASSEGWGGIDTQYF. The DNA of the CDR3 is TGTGCCAGTAGTGAAGGGTGGGGAGGAATAGATACGCAGTATTTT.

The V and J genes are TRBV29-1 and TRBJ1-1; D not resolved. Per the germline V gene, CDR1 is SQVTM and CDR2 is ANQGSEA. The CDR3 has 13 amino acids. The V end lost 2 bases, the J end lost 5 bases, and 12 bases lay between the germline ends. CDR3 region: CSVEKGPGTEAFF. CDR3 bases: TGCAGCGTTGAAAAGGGCCCGGGGACTGAAGCTTTCTTT.

CDR3 amino acids: CASIRQTNEQFF. DNA for the CDR3: TGTGCCAGCATACGACAGACCAATGAGCAGTTCTTC. The chain combines TRBV6-5 with TRBJ2-1; tentatively, D is TRBD1 (5 bases). V lost 7 bases, J lost 6 bases, and 10 bases lay in between. The germline gives CDR1 MNHEY, CDR2 SVGAGI. CDR3 length: 12 amino acids.

The rearrangement joins TRBV11-2 to TRBJ1-2, with D possibly being TRBD1 (5 bases). This CDR3 is 13 amino acids long. V lost 5 bases and J 5 bases, leaving 12 bases between the germline ends. The germline gives CDR1 SGHAT, CDR2 FQNNGV. In nucleotides, the CDR3 is TGTGCCAGCAGCCCACGGGCAGGGTATGGCTACACCTTC. It encodes CASSPRAGYGYTF.

The chain combines TRBV7-9 with TRBJ2-5; D is unresolved. The CDR3 is 13 amino acids. CDR1 is SEHNR and CDR2 is FQNEAQ in the germline V gene (reference sequence). With 1 base removed from V and 4 bases from J, the gap between germline ends came to 7 bases. CDR3 sequence: CASSLGTRETQYF. The CDR3 DNA is TGTGCCAGCAGCTTAGGAACGCGAGAGACCCAGTACTTC.

This chain connects TRBV12-3 or TRBV12-4 to TRBJ1-1; D unresolved. This CDR3 contains 13 residues. With 6 bases removed from V and 0 bases from J, the gap between germline ends came to 8 bases. CDR3 bases: TGTGCCAGCAGAACTCCCATGAACACTGAAGCTTTCTTT. Protein: CASRTPMNTEAFF.

The chain is built from TRBV6-6 and TRBJ1-1, with 9 bases that match TRBD1. CDR3 size: 14 residues. Trimming cost V 3 bases and J 6 bases; bases outside gene matches: 5. CDR1 is MNHNY and CDR2 is SVGAGI in the germline V gene (reference sequence). CDR3 bases: TGTGCCAGCAGTTATCCCGGGACAGGGTCTGAAGCTTTCTTT. This sequence encodes CASSYPGTGSEAFF.

The chain combines TRBV7-2 with TRBJ2-6; D is undetermined. Trimming shortened V by 5 bases and J by 2 bases, and 4 bases separated the two germline ends. Per the germline V gene, CDR1 is SGHTA and CDR2 is FQGNSA. The CDR3 is 13 amino acids. The CDR3 region is CASSRAGANVLTF. DNA of the CDR3: TGTGCCAGCAGCCGGGCTGGGGCCAACGTCCTGACTTTC.

This chain uses TRBV6-1 with TRBJ2-4, with TRBD1 identical over 7 bases. CDR3 length equals 16 residues. Germline CDR1 reads MNHNS; CDR2 reads SASEGT. After removal of 3 bases from V and 0 bases from J, the junction contained 5 bases not matched to a gene. Here the CDR3 reads CASSDRDRLAKNIQYF. CDR3 DNA: TGTGCCAGCAGTGACCGGGACAGACTAGCCAAAAACATTCAGTACTTC.

The gene calls are TRBV15 and TRBJ2-4; the D gene is possibly TRBD2 (5 bases). V was trimmed by 3 bases and J by 3 bases, leaving 9 bases between them. The V gene's germline CDR1 is LNHNV and CDR2 YYDKDF (reference sequence). The CDR3 has 14 amino acids. CDR3 in DNA: TGTGCCACCAGCAGTGGGGAGTTCAAAAACATTCAGTACTTC. Translating it yields CATSSGEFKNIQYF.